This T cell receptor (beta chain) comes out of a study of graft-versus-host responses after intestinal transplantation. The wider study: Uniformly, recipients were administered anti-thymocyte globulin induction with subsequent tacrolimus and steroids for around 3 years. Study outcomes and limitations: Allografts from individuals with graft-donor T cell macrochimerism displayed high graft-versus-host to host-versus-graft clonal ratios. There were GvH clones found in recipient marrow, and some of them appeared first in ileum or blood. Early after transplant, HvG declines were associated with peak levels of circulating GvH clones.

V dropped 2 bases and J dropped 4; count of bases not matched to a gene: 7. This CDR3 is built from 15 residues. Germline assignment: CDR1 SGHTA and CDR2 FQGNSA. On this clone itself: The target antigen is unknown.

Sequenced by immunoSEQ multiplex PCR; TCRdb stores in-frame clones only, minus some. The table lists approximately 79,000 clones, around 84% of them singletons, with approximately 0.88% in the top ten. The chain uses TRBV7-2 and TRBJ2-7, with TRBD2 matching over 8 bases. This TCR came from a human donor who received an intestinal transplant. Source: unstimulated CD4+ T cells sorted from spleen or lymph node cells, taken before intestinal transplant. The CDR3 sequence: CASSLWGSGAYEQYF. DNA of the CDR3: TGTGCCAGCAGCTTATGGGGTAGCGGGGCATACGAGCAGTACTTC.